This T cell receptor (beta chain) was recovered during a study of blood T cells in healthy people across ages. Sample donors were healthy Caucasian individuals that came from Russia, aged roughly 6 to 100. Overall study findings and caveats: The lack of PBMC sorting stopped any conclusive naive versus antigen-experienced comparison. Estimates based on one million T cells were treated as lower bounds.

Together with a sample-barcoded 5' primer, a J-beta primer mix was included in a second PCR lasting roughly 6 to 12 cycles. Via MiXCR, TCRdb re-called the 5' RACE reads, giving one row per CDR3 protein. The sample lists over 600,000 distinct CDR3 sequences; around 20% were seen once. Comment on this clonotype: Its antigen is not known.

The origin of this receptor is a man in his sixties or seventies in good health. The specimen was blood.

The CDR3 reads CATSRALAQSTDTQHF. The CDR3 DNA follows: TGTGCCACCAGCAGAGCGTTAGCCCAAAGCACAGATACGCAGCATTTT. V and J are TRBV15 and TRBJ2-3, with D unresolved. The tail of the sequence fits TRBJ1-5 better, so the J call may be wrong. Germline values: CDR1 LNHNV, CDR2 YYDKDF (reference sequence). The CDR3 totals 16 residues.